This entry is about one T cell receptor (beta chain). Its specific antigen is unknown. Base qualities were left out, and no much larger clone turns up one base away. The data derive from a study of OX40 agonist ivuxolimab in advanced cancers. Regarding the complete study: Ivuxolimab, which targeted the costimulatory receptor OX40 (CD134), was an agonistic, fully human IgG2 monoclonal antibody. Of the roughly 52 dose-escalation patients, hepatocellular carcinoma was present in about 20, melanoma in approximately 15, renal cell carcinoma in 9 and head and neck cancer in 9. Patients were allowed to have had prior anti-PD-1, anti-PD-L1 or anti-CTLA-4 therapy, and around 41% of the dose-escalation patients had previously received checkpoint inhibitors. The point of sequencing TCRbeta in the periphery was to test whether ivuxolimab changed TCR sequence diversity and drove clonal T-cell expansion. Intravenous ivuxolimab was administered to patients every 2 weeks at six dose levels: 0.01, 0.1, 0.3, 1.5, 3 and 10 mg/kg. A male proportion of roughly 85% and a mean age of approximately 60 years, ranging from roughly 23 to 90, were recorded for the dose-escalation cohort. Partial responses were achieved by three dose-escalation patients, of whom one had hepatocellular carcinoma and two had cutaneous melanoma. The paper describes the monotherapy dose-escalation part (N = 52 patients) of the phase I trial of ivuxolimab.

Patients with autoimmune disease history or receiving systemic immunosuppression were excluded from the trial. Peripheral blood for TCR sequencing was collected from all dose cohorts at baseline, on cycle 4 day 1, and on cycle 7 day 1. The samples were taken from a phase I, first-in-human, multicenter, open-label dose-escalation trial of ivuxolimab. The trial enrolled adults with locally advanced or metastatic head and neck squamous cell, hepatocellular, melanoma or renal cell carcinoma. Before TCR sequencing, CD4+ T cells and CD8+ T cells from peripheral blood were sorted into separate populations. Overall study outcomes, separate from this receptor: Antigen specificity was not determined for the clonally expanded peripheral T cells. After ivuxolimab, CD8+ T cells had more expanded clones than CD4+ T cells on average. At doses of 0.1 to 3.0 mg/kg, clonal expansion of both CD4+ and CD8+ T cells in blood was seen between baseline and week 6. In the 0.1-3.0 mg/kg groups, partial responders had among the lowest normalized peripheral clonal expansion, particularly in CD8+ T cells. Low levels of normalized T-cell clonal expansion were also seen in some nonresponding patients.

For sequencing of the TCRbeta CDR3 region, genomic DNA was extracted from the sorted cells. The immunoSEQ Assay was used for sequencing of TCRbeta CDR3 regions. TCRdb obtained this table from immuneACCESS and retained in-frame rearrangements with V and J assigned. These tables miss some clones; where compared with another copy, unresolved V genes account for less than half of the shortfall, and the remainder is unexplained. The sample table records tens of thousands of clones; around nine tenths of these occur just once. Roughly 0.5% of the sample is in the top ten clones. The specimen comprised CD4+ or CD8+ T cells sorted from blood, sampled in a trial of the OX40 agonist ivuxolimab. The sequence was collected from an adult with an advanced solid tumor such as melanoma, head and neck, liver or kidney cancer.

The DNA sequence is TGTGCCAGCTCTCTAGCCGGGGGAGGCAATGAGCAGTTCTTC. Its amino acids are CASSLAGGGNEQFF. The chain couples TRBV7-8 to TRBJ2-1; matching of 6 bases hints at TRBD2 as the D gene. From its cysteine to its phenylalanine, the CDR3 spans 14 amino acids. The DNA shown is the 42-base CDR3, in frame from base 1. As encoded in the germline V gene, CDR1 is SGHVS while CDR2 is FQNEAQ. Trimming at the junction amounts to 8 bases on V and 6 bases on J, and the germline ends lie 17 bases apart.